These 9 T cell receptor beta chains originate from one sample sequenced in a study of blood T cell repertoires in COVID-19. Data came from immunoSEQ multiplex PCR; TCRdb stores just in-frame clones and leaves some out. Here the sample spans about 260,000 clones, about 87% being singletons. Sequenced sample: PBMCs or T cells enriched from blood (not recorded which). The receptors here all came from a woman aged 50 to 60 who had recovered from COVID-19.

The chain combines TRBV7-9 with TRBJ2-5; TRBD2 aligns across 11 bases. The V and J ends lost 3 bases and 5 bases, in that order; junction bases with no gene match: 8. Germline-derived CDR1 and CDR2 are SEHNR and FQNEAQ (reference sequence). The CDR3 sequence is 16 residues long. The CDR3 region has the DNA TGTGCCAGCAGCTTTCCATCACTAGCGGGAGATGAGACCCAGTACTTC. This gives the protein CASSFPSLAGDETQYF.

The CDR3: CASSLGHVNTEAFF. The CDR3 nucleotides read TGCGCCAGCAGCTTGGGACATGTGAACACTGAAGCTTTCTTT. The chain has TRBV5-1 and TRBJ1-1; D is unclear. In germline, CDR1 is SGHRS, CDR2 YFSETQ. Trimming took off 0 bases at V and 0 bases at J, with 6 bases between the two ends. CDR3 length: 14 residues.

This chain joins TRBV7-9 and TRBJ1-5; maybe TRBD1 (5 bases). The V end lost 5 bases, the J end lost 7 bases, and 18 bases lay between the germline ends. The germline CDR1 and CDR2 sequences are SEHNR and FQNEAQ (reference sequence). CDR3 size: 15 residues. The CDR3 DNA reads TGTGCCAGCAGCCGAACCGGGACTACCAACCAGCCCCAGCATTTT. As protein: CASSRTGTTNQPQHF.

CDR3 DNA sequence: TGTGCCAGCAGTTCCAGGACAGGGGGATACGAGCAGTACTTC. It specifies CASSSRTGGYEQYF. The rearrangement joins TRBV27 to TRBJ2-7; 10 bases fit TRBD1. Germline V gene lookup returns CDR1 MNHEY and CDR2 SMNVEV (reference sequence). This CDR3 is 14 amino acids long. Trimming at V came to 4 bases and at J to 4 bases, leaving 4 bases not matched to a gene.

The chain is built from TRBV9 and TRBJ2-7; the D is unclear. The germline V gene has CDR1 SGDLS and CDR2 YYNGEE. CDR3 length: 15 residues. The V end was cut by 0 bases, the J end by 4 bases, with 14 bases between. CDR3 DNA: TGTGCCAGCAGCGTAGCCGTGGAGCCCGAGTACGAGCAGTACTTC. This sequence encodes CASSVAVEPEYEQYF.

This chain joins TRBV27 and TRBJ2-2; 13 bases are shared with TRBD2. Germline V gene data show CDR1 as MNHEY and CDR2 as SMNVEV (reference sequence). This CDR3 has 15 residues. The junction had 3 bases not matched to a gene; V was cut back by 5 bases and J by 6 bases. CDR3: CASSQLAGGAGELFF. CDR3 nucleotide sequence: TGTGCCAGCAGTCAACTAGCGGGAGGGGCCGGGGAGCTGTTTTTT.

Only a few counts were recorded for this clone. The gene calls are TRBV7-2 and TRBJ1-1; 8 positions agree with TRBD1. Germline values: CDR1 SGHTA, CDR2 FQGNSA. V was pared by 2 bases and J by 1 base, with 6 bases of the junction left unmatched. CDR3 length equals 16 residues. CDR3 sequence (DNA): TGTGCCAGCAGCTTACTCCCAGGGGGCACGAACACTGAAGCTTTCTTT. As protein: CASSLLPGGTNTEAFF.

This chain joins TRBV27 and TRBJ2-1; 10 bases are shared with TRBD2. The CDR3 loop spans 13 amino acids. Per germline, CDR1 MNHEY and CDR2 SMNVEV (reference sequence). The V segment lost 7 bases and the J segment 8 bases; nucleotides outside the gene matches: 5. The CDR3 region is CASTAGGGDEQFF. CDR3 coding DNA: TGTGCCAGCACAGCGGGAGGGGGCGATGAGCAGTTCTTC.

J is TRBJ2-2 and V is TRBV6-5; maybe TRBD2 (7 bases). Trimming pared 7 bases from V and 4 bases from J, leaving 16 bases between. The CDR3 extends over 15 amino acids. Germline CDR1 and CDR2: MNHEY and SVGAGI. The CDR3 sequence is CASTQGRVSTGELFF. For the CDR3, the DNA is TGTGCCAGCACCCAGGGGAGGGTGTCCACCGGGGAGCTGTTTTTT.